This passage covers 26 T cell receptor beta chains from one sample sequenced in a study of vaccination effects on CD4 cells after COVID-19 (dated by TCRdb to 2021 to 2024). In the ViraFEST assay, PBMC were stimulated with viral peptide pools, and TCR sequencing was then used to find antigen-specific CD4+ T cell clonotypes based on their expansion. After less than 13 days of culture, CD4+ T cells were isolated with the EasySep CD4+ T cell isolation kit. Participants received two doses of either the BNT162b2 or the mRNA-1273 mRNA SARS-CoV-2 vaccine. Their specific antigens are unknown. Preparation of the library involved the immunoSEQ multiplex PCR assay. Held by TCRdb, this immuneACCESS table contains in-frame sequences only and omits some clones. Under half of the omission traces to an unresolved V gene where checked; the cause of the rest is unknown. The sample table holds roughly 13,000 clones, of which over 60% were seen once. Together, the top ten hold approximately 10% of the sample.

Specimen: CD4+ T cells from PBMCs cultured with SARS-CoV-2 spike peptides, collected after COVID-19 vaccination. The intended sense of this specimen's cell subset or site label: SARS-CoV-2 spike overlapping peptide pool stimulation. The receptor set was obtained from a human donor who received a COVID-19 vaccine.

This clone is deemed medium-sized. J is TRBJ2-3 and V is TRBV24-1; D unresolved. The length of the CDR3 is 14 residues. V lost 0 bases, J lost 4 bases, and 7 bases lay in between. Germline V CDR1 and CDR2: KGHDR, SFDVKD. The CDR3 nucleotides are TGTGCCACCAGTGATTTGGCGCATTCAGATACGCAGTATTTT. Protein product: CATSDLAHSDTQYF.

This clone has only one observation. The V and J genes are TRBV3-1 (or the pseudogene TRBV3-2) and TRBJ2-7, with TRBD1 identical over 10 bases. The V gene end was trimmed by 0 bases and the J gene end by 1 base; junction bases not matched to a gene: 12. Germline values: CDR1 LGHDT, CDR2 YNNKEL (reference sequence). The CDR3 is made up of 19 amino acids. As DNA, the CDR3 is TGTGCCAGCAGCCAAGATAGGGGACAGGGGTCCCCTCTATCCTACGAGCAGTACTTC. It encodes CASSQDRGQGSPLSYEQYF.

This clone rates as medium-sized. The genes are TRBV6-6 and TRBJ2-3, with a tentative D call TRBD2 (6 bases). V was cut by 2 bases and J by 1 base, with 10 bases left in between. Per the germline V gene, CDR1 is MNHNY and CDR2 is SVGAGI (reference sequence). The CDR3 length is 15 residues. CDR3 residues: CASSYGGMGTDTQYF. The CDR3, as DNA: TGTGCCAGCAGTTACGGAGGGATGGGCACAGATACGCAGTATTTT.

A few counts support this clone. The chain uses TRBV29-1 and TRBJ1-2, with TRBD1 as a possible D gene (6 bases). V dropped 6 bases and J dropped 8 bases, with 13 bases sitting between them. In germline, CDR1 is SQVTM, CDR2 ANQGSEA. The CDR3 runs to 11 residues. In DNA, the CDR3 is TGCAGCGTGTCCGTGGGGGGCGGCTACACCTTC. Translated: CSVSVGGGYTF.

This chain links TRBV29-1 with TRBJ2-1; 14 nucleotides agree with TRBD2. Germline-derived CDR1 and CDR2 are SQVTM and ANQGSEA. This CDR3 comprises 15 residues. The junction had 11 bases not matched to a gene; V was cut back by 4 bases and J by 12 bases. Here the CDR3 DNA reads TGCAGCGTTGGGGCCGGGACTAGCGGGAGAGAAGGGCAGTTCTTC. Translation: CSVGAGTSGREGQFF.

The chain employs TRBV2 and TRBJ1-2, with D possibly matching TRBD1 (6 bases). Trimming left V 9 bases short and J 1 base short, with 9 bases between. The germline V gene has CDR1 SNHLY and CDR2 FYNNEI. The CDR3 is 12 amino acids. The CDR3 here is CASRTVNYGYTF. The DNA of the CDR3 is TGTGCCAGTAGGACAGTTAACTATGGCTACACCTTC.

CDR3 loop: CASRSGLVGHTQYF. CDR3 sequence (DNA): TGTGCCAGCAGGTCGGGACTCGTGGGCCATACGCAGTATTTT. The chain carries TRBV6-5 and TRBJ2-3; perhaps TRBD2 as D (6 bases). CDR3 length: 14 residues. The V gene's germline CDR1 is MNHEY and CDR2 SVGAGI. The germline V and J ends were trimmed by 6 bases and 7 bases, with 17 bases remaining between them.

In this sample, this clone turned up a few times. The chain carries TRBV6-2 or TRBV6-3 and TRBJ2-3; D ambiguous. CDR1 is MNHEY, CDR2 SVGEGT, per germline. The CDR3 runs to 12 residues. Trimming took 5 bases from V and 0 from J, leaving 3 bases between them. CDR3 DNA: TGTGCCAGCAGTAGTAGCACAGATACGCAGTATTTT. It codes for CASSSSTDTQYF.

CDR3 bases: TGTGCCAGTCGGACAGGGGCGCAAGATACGCAGTATTTT. Protein: CASRTGAQDTQYF. The rearrangement links TRBV6-5 to TRBJ2-3; 9 bases are a match to TRBD1. Unmatched junction bases numbered 6, after V lost 9 bases and J lost 5 bases. CDR3 length equals 13 residues. CDR1 is MNHEY, CDR2 SVGAGI, per germline.

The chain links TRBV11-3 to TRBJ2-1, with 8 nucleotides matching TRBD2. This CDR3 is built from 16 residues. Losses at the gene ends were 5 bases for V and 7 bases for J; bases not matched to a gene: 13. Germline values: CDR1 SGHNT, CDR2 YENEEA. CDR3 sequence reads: CASSRGPPGGSNEQFF. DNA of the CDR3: TGTGCCAGCAGCCGGGGCCCACCGGGAGGGAGTAATGAGCAGTTCTTC.

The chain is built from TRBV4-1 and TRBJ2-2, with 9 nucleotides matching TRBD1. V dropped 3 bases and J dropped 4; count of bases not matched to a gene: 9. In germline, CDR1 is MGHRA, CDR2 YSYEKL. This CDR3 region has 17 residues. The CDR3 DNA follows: TGCGCCAGCAGCCATTTCACAGGGGGCAAGGGCACCGGGGAGCTGTTTTTT. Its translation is CASSHFTGGKGTGELFF.

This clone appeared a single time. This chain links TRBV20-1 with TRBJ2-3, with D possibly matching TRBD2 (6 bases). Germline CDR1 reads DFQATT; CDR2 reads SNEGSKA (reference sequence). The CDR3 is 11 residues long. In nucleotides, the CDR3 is TGCTCTTCCAGCGGGACAGATACGCAGTATTTT. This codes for CSSSGTDTQYF.

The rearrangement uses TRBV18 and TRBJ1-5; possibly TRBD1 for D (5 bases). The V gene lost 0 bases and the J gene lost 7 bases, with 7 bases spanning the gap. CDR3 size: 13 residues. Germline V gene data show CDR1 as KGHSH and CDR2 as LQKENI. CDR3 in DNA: TGTGCCAGCTCACCACCAGGGGTGCAGCCCCAGCATTTT. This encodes CASSPPGVQPQHF. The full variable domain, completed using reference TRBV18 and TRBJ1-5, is NAGVMQNPRHLVRRRGQEARLRCSPMKGHSHVYWYRQLPEEGLKFMVYLQKENIIDESGMPKERFSAEFPKEGPSILRIQQVVRGDSAAYFCASSPPGVQPQHFGDGTRLSIL.

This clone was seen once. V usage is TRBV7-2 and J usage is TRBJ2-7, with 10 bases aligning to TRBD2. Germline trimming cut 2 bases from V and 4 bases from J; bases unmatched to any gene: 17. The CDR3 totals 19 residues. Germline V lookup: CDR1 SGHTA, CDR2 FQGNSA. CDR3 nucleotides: TGTGCCAGCAGCTTAAGACGCCCCCTTAGCGGGGGGCCGGGTTACGAGCAGTACTTC. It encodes CASSLRRPLSGGPGYEQYF.

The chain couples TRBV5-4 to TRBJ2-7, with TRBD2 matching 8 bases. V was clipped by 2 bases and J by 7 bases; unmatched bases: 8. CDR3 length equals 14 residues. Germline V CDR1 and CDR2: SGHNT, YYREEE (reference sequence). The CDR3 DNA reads TGTGCCAGCAGCTTCGGGTTAGCGGGAAAAGAGCAGTACTTC. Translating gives CASSFGLAGKEQYF.

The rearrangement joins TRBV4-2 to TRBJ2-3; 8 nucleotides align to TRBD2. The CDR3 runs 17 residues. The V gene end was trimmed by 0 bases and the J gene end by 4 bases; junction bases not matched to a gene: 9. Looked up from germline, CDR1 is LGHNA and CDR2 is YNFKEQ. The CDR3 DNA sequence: TGTGCCAGCAGCCAAGATTTGGCGGGGGGCCGCGCAGATACGCAGTATTTT. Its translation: CASSQDLAGGRADTQYF.

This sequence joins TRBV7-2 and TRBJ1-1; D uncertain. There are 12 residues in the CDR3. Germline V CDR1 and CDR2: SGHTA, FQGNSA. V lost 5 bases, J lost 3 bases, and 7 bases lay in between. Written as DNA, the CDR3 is TGTGCCAGCAGCATTCAGGACACTGAAGCTTTCTTT. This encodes CASSIQDTEAFF.

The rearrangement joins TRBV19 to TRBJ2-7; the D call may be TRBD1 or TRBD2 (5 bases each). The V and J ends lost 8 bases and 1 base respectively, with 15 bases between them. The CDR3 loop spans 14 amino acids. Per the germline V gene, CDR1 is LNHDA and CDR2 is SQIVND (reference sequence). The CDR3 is CASSVGPGSYEQYF. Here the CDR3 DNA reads TGTGCCAGTTCAGTGGGACCGGGGTCCTACGAGCAGTACTTC.

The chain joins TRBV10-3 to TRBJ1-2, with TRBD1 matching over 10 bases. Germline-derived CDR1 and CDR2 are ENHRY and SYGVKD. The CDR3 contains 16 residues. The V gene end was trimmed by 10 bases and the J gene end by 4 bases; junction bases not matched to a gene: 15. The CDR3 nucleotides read TGTGCCACCGAAACCCGGGACAGGGGTGGGGTCTATGGCTACACCTTC. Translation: CATETRDRGGVYGYTF.

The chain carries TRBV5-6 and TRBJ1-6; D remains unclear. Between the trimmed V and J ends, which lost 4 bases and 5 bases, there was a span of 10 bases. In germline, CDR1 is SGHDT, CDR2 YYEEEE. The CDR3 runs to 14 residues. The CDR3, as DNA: TGTGCCAGCAGCCGCCCCGGGGATAATTCACCCCTCCACTTT. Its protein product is CASSRPGDNSPLHF.

CDR3 in amino acids: CASSPRGGRNTEAFF. The CDR3, as DNA: TGTGCCAGCAGCCCAAGGGGGGGGAGGAACACTGAAGCTTTCTTT. The chain is built from TRBV3-1 (or the pseudogene TRBV3-2) and TRBJ1-1, with D possibly TRBD1 on 6 matching bases. CDR1 is LGHDT and CDR2 is YNNKEL in the germline V gene (reference sequence). The CDR3 extends over 15 amino acids. The germline V and J ends were trimmed by 4 bases and 1 base, with 13 bases remaining between them.

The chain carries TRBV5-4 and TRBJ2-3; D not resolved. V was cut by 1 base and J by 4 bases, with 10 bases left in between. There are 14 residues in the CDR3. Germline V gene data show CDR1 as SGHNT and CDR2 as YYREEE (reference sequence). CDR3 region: CASSLSTRADTQYF. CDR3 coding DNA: TGTGCCAGCAGCTTGTCTACGCGAGCAGATACGCAGTATTTT.

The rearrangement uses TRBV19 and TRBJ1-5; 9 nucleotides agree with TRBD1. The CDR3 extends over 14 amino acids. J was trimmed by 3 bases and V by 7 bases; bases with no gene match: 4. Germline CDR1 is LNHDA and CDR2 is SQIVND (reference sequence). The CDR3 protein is CASTGTGINQPQHF. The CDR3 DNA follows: TGTGCCAGTACCGGGACAGGGATCAATCAGCCCCAGCATTTT.

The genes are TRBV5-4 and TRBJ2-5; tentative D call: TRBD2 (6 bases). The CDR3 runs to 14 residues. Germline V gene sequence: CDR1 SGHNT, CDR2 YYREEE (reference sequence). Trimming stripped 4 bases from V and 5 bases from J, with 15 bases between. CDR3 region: CASSRGLAGETQYF. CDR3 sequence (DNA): TGTGCCAGCAGCCGTGGACTGGCGGGGGAGACCCAGTACTTC.

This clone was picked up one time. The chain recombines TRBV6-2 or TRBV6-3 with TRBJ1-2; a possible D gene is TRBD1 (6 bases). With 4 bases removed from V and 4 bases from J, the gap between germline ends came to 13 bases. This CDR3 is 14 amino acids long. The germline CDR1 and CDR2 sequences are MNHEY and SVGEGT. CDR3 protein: CASSFVGGVYGYTF. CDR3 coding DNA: TGTGCCAGCAGTTTCGTAGGGGGGGTCTATGGCTACACCTTC.

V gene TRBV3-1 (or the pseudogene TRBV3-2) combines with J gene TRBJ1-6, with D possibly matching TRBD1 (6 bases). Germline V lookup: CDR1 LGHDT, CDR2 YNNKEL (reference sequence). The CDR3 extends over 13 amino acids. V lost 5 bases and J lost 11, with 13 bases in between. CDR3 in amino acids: CASSELGGTPLHF. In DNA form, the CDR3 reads TGTGCCAGCAGCGAATTAGGGGGGACACCCCTCCACTTT.